One sample yielded the 30 T cell receptor beta chains listed below, sequenced in a study of cytomegalovirus exposure and HLA in healthy donors. PCR primers comprised 60 Vbeta and 13 Jbeta primers. Repertoires were generated with immunoSEQ multiplex PCR, while TCRdb's copy carries only in-frame clones and drops some. Of 150,000 to 200,000 clones listed, 70% to 80% were seen once; the top ten hold under 15%. The sequencing input was PBMCs. The receptor set was obtained from a woman aged 40-49 years in good health and CMV-seronegative.

The chain carries TRBV20-1 and TRBJ1-2; D is ambiguous. CDR1 is DFQATT and CDR2 is SNEGSKA in the germline V gene (reference sequence). V dropped 8 bases and J dropped 2 bases, with 9 bases sitting between them. The CDR3 spans 11 residues. The CDR3 loop is CSTLSNYGYTF. The CDR3 DNA sequence: TGCAGTACGTTAAGCAACTATGGCTACACCTTC.

Written as DNA, the CDR3 is TGTGCCAGCAGCCAAGTAGCGGGAGGGCCTTACGAGCAGTACTTC. Residues: CASSQVAGGPYEQYF. The chain has TRBV4-2 and TRBJ2-7; 11 bases line up with TRBD2. CDR3 length: 15 residues. The trim removed 1 base at V and 4 bases at J, leaving 3 bases unmatched. The germline CDR1 and CDR2 sequences are LGHNA and YNFKEQ.

J is TRBJ2-1 and V is TRBV7-2; 15 bases line up with TRBD2. V shed 5 bases and J 7 bases; nucleotides not matched to a gene: 3. Germline V lookup: CDR1 SGHTA, CDR2 FQGNSA. The CDR3 has 15 residues. The CDR3 sequence is CASSRGTSGGNEQFF. CDR3 DNA sequence: TGTGCCAGCAGCAGAGGGACTAGCGGGGGGAATGAGCAGTTCTTC.

This chain uses TRBV7-9 with TRBJ2-1; TRBD2 agrees at 11 bases. The ends lost 6 bases at V and 8 bases at J; junction bases unmatched: 9. This CDR3 is built from 15 residues. Germline CDR1 SEHNR, CDR2 FQNEAQ (reference sequence). The CDR3 spells CASSSLAGGLDEQFF. The DNA for the CDR3 is TGTGCCAGCAGTTCCTTAGCGGGAGGGTTGGATGAGCAGTTCTTC.

The table lists this clone with a few counts. The CDR3, as DNA: TGCGCCAGCAGTGAACCTAGCGGGGGGGTAGTTGGCACAGATACGCAGTATTTT. The encoded protein is CASSEPSGGVVGTDTQYF. The chain employs TRBV10-2 and TRBJ2-3; 12 nucleotides agree with TRBD2. Germline loops: CDR1 WSHSY, CDR2 SAAADI. V dropped 3 bases and J dropped 1; count of bases not matched to a gene: 8. This CDR3 has 18 residues.

The rearrangement links TRBV6-5 to TRBJ2-5; TRBD2 matches at 8 bases. CDR1 is MNHEY and CDR2 is SVGAGI in the germline V gene. The V gene end was trimmed by 3 bases and the J gene end by 5 bases; junction bases not matched to a gene: 8. The CDR3 has 15 residues. CDR3 in DNA: TGTGCCAGCAGTTATGGGGCGGGGGGAGGGGAGACCCAGTACTTC. Amino acid sequence: CASSYGAGGGETQYF.

The rearrangement links TRBV2 to TRBJ2-1; perhaps TRBD1 as D (6 bases). The V and J ends lost 4 bases and 5 bases respectively, with 9 bases between them. The germline V gene has CDR1 SNHLY and CDR2 FYNNEI. The CDR3 extends over 13 amino acids. The CDR3 spells CASSGGQNNEQFF. CDR3 DNA sequence: TGTGCCAGCAGTGGGGGGCAGAACAATGAGCAGTTCTTC.

The sample holds one count of this clone. V is TRBV19 and J is TRBJ2-2; 13 nucleotides line up with TRBD2. V trimming: 7 bases; J trimming: 7 bases; junction bases outside the gene matches: 3. Germline CDR1 LNHDA, CDR2 SQIVND (reference sequence). The CDR3 is 14 residues long. CDR3 region: CASIGLAGDGELFF. CDR3 DNA: TGTGCCAGTATAGGACTAGCGGGGGACGGGGAGCTGTTTTTT.

The rearrangement uses TRBV28 and TRBJ1-1; D uncertain. This CDR3 has 13 amino acids. V was pared by 7 bases and J by 3 bases, with 12 bases between. Germline V gene lookup returns CDR1 MDHEN and CDR2 SYDVKM. The CDR3 region has the DNA TGTGCCAGCATTGAGTTGAGAGACACTGAAGCTTTCTTT. Protein sequence: CASIELRDTEAFF.

V is TRBV10-1 and J is TRBJ2-7; 7 nucleotides agree with TRBD2. The V and J ends lost 3 bases and 0 bases, in that order; junction bases with no gene match: 8. The germline CDR1 and CDR2 sequences are WNHNN and SYGVQD (reference sequence). This CDR3 is 16 amino acids long. The CDR3 nucleotides read TGCGCCAGCAGTGATCATCCAGCGGGGAACTCCTACGAGCAGTACTTC. Protein product: CASSDHPAGNSYEQYF.

The chain is built from TRBV4-3 and TRBJ2-2, with a tentative D call TRBD2 (6 bases). V was clipped by 5 bases and J by 8 bases, with 24 bases between them. The CDR3 consists of 17 residues. Germline CDR1 LGHNA, CDR2 YSLEER. The CDR3 loop is CASSAHLGLEVVGELFF. The CDR3 bases are TGCGCCAGCAGCGCACACCTGGGACTGGAGGTAGTAGGGGAGCTGTTTTTT.

This chain uses TRBV5-6 with TRBJ2-7; TRBD2 aligns across 7 bases. The junction had 6 bases not matched to a gene; V was cut back by 0 bases and J by 3 bases. This CDR3 is built from 15 residues. Germline V gene sequence: CDR1 SGHDT, CDR2 YYEEEE. CDR3 nucleotide sequence: TGTGCCAGCAGCTTGGTGTCTAGCGGTTTCTACGAGCAGTACTTC. Protein sequence: CASSLVSSGFYEQYF.

The gene calls are TRBV19 and TRBJ2-1; 13 bases agree with TRBD2. This CDR3 has 19 residues. CDR1 LNHDA and CDR2 SQIVND come from the germline V gene (reference sequence). The CDR3 bases are TGTGCGTCAGGAGGGGGGACTAGCGGGACTTCCATGTTATACAATGAGCAGTTCTTC. It yields the protein CASGGGTSGTSMLYNEQFF.

The chain links TRBV5-8 to TRBJ2-7, with D perhaps matching TRBD1 (6 bases). In germline, CDR1 is SGHTS, CDR2 YDEGEE. The length of the CDR3 is 13 residues. The ends were cut back, 3 bases at V and 4 bases at J, with 11 bases in the middle. For the CDR3, the DNA is TGTGCCAGCAGCTATGGACAGCTATACGAGCAGTACTTC. Amino acids: CASSYGQLYEQYF.

V is TRBV25-1 and J is TRBJ1-6; possibly TRBD1 for D (5 bases). Between the trimmed V and J ends, which lost 6 bases and 0 bases, there was a span of 15 bases. The CDR3 is made up of 17 amino acids. The germline V gene encodes CDR1 MGHDK and CDR2 SYGVNS. This CDR3 is CASRADRTSSYNSPLHF. In DNA, the CDR3 is TGTGCCAGCAGAGCCGACAGAACAAGCTCCTATAATTCACCCCTCCACTTT.

The V gene is TRBV5-6, the J gene TRBJ2-5; D perhaps matches TRBD1 (5 bases). From germline, CDR1 is SGHDT and CDR2 YYEEEE. V lost 3 bases, J lost 3 bases, and 12 bases lay in between. The CDR3 has 14 residues. In DNA form, the CDR3 reads TGTGCCAGCAGCTCATACCCAGGGAAAGAGACCCAGTACTTC. It translates to CASSSYPGKETQYF.

The chain is built from TRBV30 and TRBJ2-2, with 8 positions matching TRBD2. Germline V CDR1 and CDR2: GTSNPN, SVGIG (reference sequence). The CDR3 runs to 15 residues. With 2 bases clipped from V and 1 base from J, the junction kept 3 bases outside the gene matches. CDR3 sequence: CAWSFRGGNTGELFF. The CDR3 coding sequence is TGTGCCTGGAGTTTCCGGGGGGGGAACACCGGGGAGCTGTTTTTT.

This clone was observed a handful of times. This chain uses TRBV2 with TRBJ2-7; 10 bases fit TRBD1. The CDR3 runs 15 residues. Germline V CDR1 and CDR2: SNHLY, FYNNEI. The trim removed 4 bases at V and 6 bases at J, leaving 9 bases unmatched. As DNA, the CDR3 is TGTGCCAGCAGTGGATCCGGGACAGGGGTCTCCGAGCAGTACTTC. Protein product: CASSGSGTGVSEQYF.

The J gene is TRBJ1-6, the V gene TRBV11-3; D remains ambiguous. CDR3 length: 19 amino acids. Trimming pared 3 bases from V and 0 bases from J, leaving 18 bases between. Germline V CDR1 and CDR2: SGHNT, YENEEA. The CDR3 is CASSFTGVGVSSYNSPLHF. The DNA of the CDR3 is TGTGCCAGCAGCTTTACCGGGGTTGGTGTCAGCTCCTATAATTCACCCCTCCACTTT.

This clone was seen only a few times. V is TRBV27 and J is TRBJ2-7; 7 bases align to TRBD1. The CDR3 sequence is 13 residues long. Looked up from germline, CDR1 is MNHEY and CDR2 is SMNVEV (reference sequence). The ends lost 6 bases at V and 2 bases at J; junction bases unmatched: 4. The CDR3 here is CASSLQGPYEQYF. The CDR3 bases are TGTGCCAGCAGCCTACAGGGGCCCTACGAGCAGTACTTC.

This clone was seen only once. The rearrangement uses TRBV5-4 and TRBJ2-1; 14 bases match TRBD2. The V and J ends lost 4 bases and 8 bases, in that order; junction bases with no gene match: 11. The CDR3 totals 17 residues. Germline assignment: CDR1 SGHNT and CDR2 YYREEE (reference sequence). Here the CDR3 reads CASSVLGLAGASDEQFF. The CDR3 DNA is TGTGCCAGCAGCGTCTTGGGACTAGCGGGAGCCTCAGATGAGCAGTTCTTC.

This clone was observed a single time. The chain employs TRBV9 and TRBJ2-2; 9 bases line up with TRBD2. The length of the CDR3 is 16 residues. The germline V gene has CDR1 SGDLS and CDR2 YYNGEE. J was trimmed by 4 bases and V by 3 bases; bases with no gene match: 7. The CDR3, as DNA: TGTGCCAGCAGCGATATAGCGGGGGCGATCACCGGGGAGCTGTTTTTT. Its translation is CASSDIAGAITGELFF.

The chain is built from TRBV4-1 and TRBJ1-1, with 10 bases fitting TRBD1. Germline values: CDR1 MGHRA, CDR2 YSYEKL. This CDR3 region has 13 residues. Trimming cost V 4 bases and J 5 bases; bases outside gene matches: 1. Written as DNA, the CDR3 is TGCGCCAGCAGCCGACAGGGGGCTACTGAAGCTTTCTTT. Amino acids: CASSRQGATEAFF.

This clone showed up just a few times. The rearrangement joins TRBV25-1 to TRBJ2-3; TRBD2 matches 11 bases. V shed 4 bases, J shed 5 bases, and the junction held 5 bases outside the gene matches. This CDR3 is 15 amino acids long. Germline CDR1 MGHDK, CDR2 SYGVNS. The CDR3 spells CASSVAGGRGDTQYF. As DNA, the CDR3 is TGTGCCAGCAGTGTAGCGGGAGGGCGTGGAGATACGCAGTATTTT. The entire variable domain, with the rest obtained from reference TRBV25-1 and TRBJ2-3, is as follows: EADIYQTPRYLVIGTGKKITLECSQTMGHDKMYWYQQDPGMELHLIHYSYGVNSTEKGDLSSESTVSRIRTEHFPLTLESARPSHTSQYLCASSVAGGRGDTQYFGPGTRLTVL.

The V and J genes are TRBV29-1 and TRBJ1-1; tentatively, D is TRBD1 (5 bases). The CDR3 length is 14 residues. Trimming removed 3 bases from V and 1 base from J, with 12 bases in between. Germline loops: CDR1 SQVTM, CDR2 ANQGSEA. CDR3 sequence reads: CSVEVPGKNTEAFF. The DNA of the CDR3 is TGCAGCGTTGAGGTTCCAGGGAAGAACACTGAAGCTTTCTTT.

In its sample, this clone was seen once. The gene calls are TRBV5-1 and TRBJ2-1, with TRBD2 identical over 8 bases. With V trimmed by 2 bases and J by 6 bases, 7 bases remained unmatched. The CDR3 spans 15 residues. Germline CDR1 and CDR2: SGHRS and YFSETQ. The CDR3: CASSFSRGDFNEQFF. CDR3 nucleotides: TGCGCCAGCAGCTTTTCGCGGGGGGACTTCAATGAGCAGTTCTTC.

The V call is TRBV15, the J call TRBJ2-5; the D gene is possibly TRBD1 (5 bases). The DNA end lines up better with TRBJ2-7; the J call may be wrong. CDR1 is LNHNV and CDR2 is YYDKDF in the germline V gene (reference sequence). CDR3 size: 14 residues. This CDR3 is CATSRVAGSSEQYF. The CDR3 region has the DNA TGTGCCACCAGCAGAGTTGCAGGGTCTAGCGAGCAGTACTTC.

The chain's CDR3 is CASSRRETNYGYTF. The CDR3 nucleotides are TGTGCCAGCAGCCGCCGGGAGACTAACTATGGCTACACCTTC. The chain uses TRBV5-6 and TRBJ1-2, with D unresolved. This CDR3 spans 14 amino acids. Germline assignment: CDR1 SGHDT and CDR2 YYEEEE. The V gene lost 4 bases and the J gene lost 0 bases, with 10 bases spanning the gap.

The chain employs TRBV10-3 and TRBJ2-1; possibly TRBD1 for D (6 bases). Germline CDR1 is ENHRY and CDR2 is SYGVKD. Trimming removed 3 bases at V and 9 bases at J, with 21 bases between. The CDR3 runs to 16 residues. The CDR3 DNA reads TGTGCCATCAGTGATACCGGGCCCCTGGGGGCCGTTGAGCAGTTCTTC. Encoded protein: CAISDTGPLGAVEQFF.

This clone was recorded once. The J gene is TRBJ1-6, the V gene TRBV10-2; 9 bases line up with TRBD1. Unmatched junction bases numbered 10, after V lost 6 bases and J lost 7 bases. There are 16 residues in the CDR3. Germline V CDR1 and CDR2: WSHSY, SAAADI. Written as DNA, the CDR3 is TGCGCCAGCAGGCCGAATGACAGGGGGGGGAATTCACCCCTCCACTTT. This encodes CASRPNDRGGNSPLHF.